The 25 T cell receptor beta chains below all came from one sample that was sequenced in a study of blood T cell repertoires in COVID-19. Using immunoSEQ multiplex PCR, the repertoire was profiled, and TCRdb retains in-frame clones only, with some absent. The table lists 150,000 to 200,000 clones, around 90% of them singletons. Input material: peripheral blood. Every receptor here comes from a woman aged 45 to 65 with acute or convalescent COVID-19.

The V gene is TRBV29-1, the J gene TRBJ2-5, with 7 bases aligning to TRBD2. Germline loops: CDR1 SQVTM, CDR2 ANQGSEA. The V and J ends lost 3 bases and 4 bases, in that order; junction bases with no gene match: 11. The CDR3 runs 15 residues. The DNA for the CDR3 is TGCAGCGTTGAGGTCGGCGGGGGAAGTTCAGAGACCCAGTACTTC. Its translation is CSVEVGGGSSETQYF.

This chain links TRBV18 with TRBJ1-1; D gene ambiguous. The CDR3 is made up of 13 amino acids. Germline V gives CDR1 KGHSH, CDR2 LQKENI. V was cut by 0 bases and J by 5 bases, with 7 bases left in between. CDR3 protein: CASSPPERTEAFF. In DNA, the CDR3 is TGTGCCAGCTCACCACCAGAGAGGACTGAAGCTTTCTTT.

The rearrangement uses TRBV12-3 or TRBV12-4 and TRBJ1-1; unclear D gene. Trimming removed 3 bases from V and 11 bases from J, with 16 bases in between. CDR3 length equals 13 residues. CDR3 bases: TGTGCCAGCAGTTTCGGCGATGGGCTTAGGGCTTTCTTT. The encoded protein is CASSFGDGLRAFF.

This clone was detected only a few times. V usage is TRBV7-9 and J usage is TRBJ2-7; 8 nucleotides line up with TRBD1. Germline V gives CDR1 SEHNR, CDR2 FQNEAQ (reference sequence). The V gene end was trimmed by 6 bases and the J gene end by 5 bases; junction bases not matched to a gene: 9. CDR3 size: 14 residues. The CDR3 sequence is CASSPDRVRDEQYF. Here the CDR3 DNA reads TGTGCCAGCAGTCCGGACAGGGTTAGGGACGAGCAGTACTTC.

The chain is built from TRBV4-2 and TRBJ2-4; 12 bases are shared with TRBD2. V lost 0 bases to trimming and J lost 0 bases; unmatched junction nucleotides: 6. The CDR3 sequence is 19 residues long. Germline V gives CDR1 LGHNA, CDR2 YNFKEQ. CDR3 sequence: CASSQEGTSGPLAKNIQYF. The CDR3 DNA reads TGTGCCAGCAGCCAAGAGGGGACTAGCGGGCCTCTAGCCAAAAACATTCAGTACTTC.

The chain employs TRBV6-2 or TRBV6-3 and TRBJ1-2, with D unresolved. This CDR3 is 15 amino acids long. The V gene lost 0 bases and the J gene lost 4 bases, with 12 bases spanning the gap. The V gene's germline CDR1 is MNHEY and CDR2 SVGEGT. The CDR3 region is CASSYSRVSGYGYTF. The CDR3 coding sequence is TGTGCCAGCAGTTACTCGAGGGTTTCGGGCTATGGCTACACCTTC.

J is TRBJ2-1 and V is TRBV28; the match to TRBD2 covers 10 bases. CDR1 is MDHEN and CDR2 is SYDVKM in the germline V gene. With V trimmed by 6 bases and J by 4 bases, 6 bases remained unmatched. The CDR3 loop spans 15 amino acids. CDR3 sequence (DNA): TGTGCCAGCAGCAACGGACTAGCGGATTACAATGAGCAGTTCTTC. Translated, it gives CASSNGLADYNEQFF.

The rearrangement uses TRBV29-1 and TRBJ1-1, with 9 nucleotides matching TRBD1. CDR3 length equals 13 residues. J gave up 5 bases and V 4 bases, and 5 bases lay outside the gene matches. In germline, CDR1 is SQVTM, CDR2 ANQGSEA. In nucleotides, the CDR3 is TGCAGCGTTGCAACAGGGGGCTTTACTGAAGCTTTCTTT. Translation: CSVATGGFTEAFF.

The genes are TRBV5-6 and TRBJ2-3; D is unclear. CDR1 SGHDT and CDR2 YYEEEE come from the germline V gene. V lost 0 bases and J 5 bases, leaving 7 bases between the germline ends. There are 13 residues in the CDR3. The DNA of the CDR3 is TGTGCCAGCAGCTTGGGGGCCGGAGATACGCAGTATTTT. Translating gives CASSLGAGDTQYF.

The chain recombines TRBV5-8 with TRBJ1-5; no firm D call. Trimming left V 1 base short and J 0 bases short, with 2 bases between. The CDR3 has 13 residues. Germline CDR1 reads SGHTS; CDR2 reads YDEGEE. CDR3 nucleotides: TGTGCCAGCAGCTTGCATAGCAATCAGCCCCAGCATTTT. Amino acid sequence: CASSLHSNQPQHF.

The chain couples TRBV7-2 to TRBJ2-2; no reliable D call. The germline V gene has CDR1 SGHTA and CDR2 FQGNSA. Trimming took off 4 bases at V and 2 bases at J, with 8 bases between the two ends. This CDR3 comprises 14 residues. CDR3 nucleotide sequence: TGTGCCAGCAGCTCCCGAACTAACACCGGGGAGCTGTTTTTT. It translates to CASSSRTNTGELFF. The full variable domain, with the rest looked up from reference TRBV7-2 and TRBJ2-2, is GAGVSQSPSNKVTEKGKDVELRCDPISGHTALYWYRQSLGQGLEFLIYFQGNSAPDKSGLPSDRFSAERTGGSVSTLTIQRTQQEDSAVYLCASSSRTNTGELFFGEGSRLTVL.

The chain employs TRBV11-3 and TRBJ2-7, with D maybe TRBD1 (7 bases). The CDR3 length is 17 residues. Between the trimmed V and J ends, which lost 5 bases and 7 bases, there was a span of 27 bases. CDR1 and CDR2 from the germline V gene are SGHNT and YENEEA. The CDR3 bases are TGTGCCAGCAGCCAGCGGTGGCAGGGGGACTCCCCGAGTGAGCAGTACTTC. This translates into CASSQRWQGDSPSEQYF.

This sequence joins TRBV7-8 and TRBJ1-5; maybe TRBD1 (6 bases). The CDR3 consists of 15 residues. Trimming cost V 5 bases and J 4 bases, with 15 bases left between them. Germline values: CDR1 SGHVS, CDR2 FQNEAQ. The DNA for the CDR3 is TGTGCCAGCAGCCTGGACCTGGGGGCTAATCAGCCCCAGCATTTT. It specifies CASSLDLGANQPQHF.

J is TRBJ1-1 and V is TRBV30, with D unclear. CDR1 and CDR2 from the germline V gene are GTSNPN and SVGIG (reference sequence). V lost 0 bases to trimming and J lost 8 bases, with 10 bases between them. The CDR3 is 12 residues long. The CDR3 sequence: CAWSVSTLEAFF. The CDR3 DNA is TGTGCCTGGAGTGTTAGTACCCTGGAAGCTTTCTTT.

The gene calls are TRBV11-2 and TRBJ1-4; tentative D call: TRBD1 (6 bases). The CDR3 has 14 amino acids. Germline loops: CDR1 SGHAT, CDR2 FQNNGV. V was trimmed by 1 base and J by 10 bases, leaving 13 bases between them. The DNA for the CDR3 is TGTGCCAGCAGCTTAGGGCAGGGGAGCCGAAAACTGTTTTTT. Translating it yields CASSLGQGSRKLFF.

The chain recombines TRBV6-5 with TRBJ1-1, with D unresolved. Germline loops: CDR1 MNHEY, CDR2 SVGAGI. Trimming stripped 6 bases from V and 5 bases from J, with 13 bases between. This CDR3 comprises 13 residues. The CDR3 nucleotides are TGTGCCAGCAGAGTCGGGGTAGGGACTGAAGCTTTCTTT. This encodes CASRVGVGTEAFF.

This clone was counted only a few times. In DNA form, the CDR3 reads TGTGCCAGCAGCTCCTATAGCTATGGCTACACCTTC. As protein: CASSSYSYGYTF. V and J are TRBV5-6 and TRBJ1-2, with D unclear. Germline lookup yields CDR1 SGHDT and CDR2 YYEEEE. The CDR3 is 12 amino acids. Trimming removed 3 bases at V and 4 bases at J, with 7 bases between.

V gene TRBV4-1 combines with J gene TRBJ2-1; D possibly corresponds to TRBD2 (7 bases). The germline V gene has CDR1 MGHRA and CDR2 YSYEKL. Trimming took 4 bases from V and 2 from J, leaving 15 bases between them. The CDR3 has 16 amino acids. CDR3 bases: TGCGCCAGCAGCCTTGACGCGGGGGCCACCTACAATGAGCAGTTCTTC. Encoded protein: CASSLDAGATYNEQFF.

This chain links TRBV6-2 or TRBV6-3 with TRBJ2-5; TRBD1 might be the D (5 bases). V was cut by 0 bases and J by 5 bases, with 13 bases left in between. This CDR3 contains 15 residues. The V gene's germline CDR1 is MNHEY and CDR2 SVGEGT. CDR3 loop: CASSYSSGMWETQYF. CDR3 in DNA: TGTGCCAGCAGTTACTCTTCAGGGATGTGGGAGACCCAGTACTTC.

V and J are TRBV18 and TRBJ2-1, with TRBD2 matching 12 bases. The CDR3 is made up of 15 amino acids. With V trimmed by 4 bases and J by 3 bases, 1 base remained unmatched. Germline CDR1 and CDR2: KGHSH and LQKENI. CDR3 coding DNA: TGTGCCAGCTCACAGACTAGCGGGGGCTACAATGAGCAGTTCTTC. It codes for CASSQTSGGYNEQFF.

The V gene is TRBV15, the J gene TRBJ2-1; 10 nucleotides align to TRBD2. Germline CDR1 is LNHNV and CDR2 is YYDKDF (reference sequence). This CDR3 has 15 residues. After removal of 4 bases from V and 8 bases from J, the junction contained 8 bases not matched to a gene. Here the CDR3 reads CATSIGLAAGDEQFF. The CDR3 bases are TGTGCCACCAGCATAGGACTAGCGGCGGGCGATGAGCAGTTCTTC.

The V call is TRBV7-2, the J call TRBJ2-5; D is uncertain. In germline, CDR1 is SGHTA, CDR2 FQGNSA. Trimming cost V 4 bases and J 5 bases, with 17 bases left between them. The CDR3 has 15 amino acids. The CDR3 is CASSWRPSGGETQYF. The CDR3 DNA follows: TGTGCCAGCAGCTGGAGACCCTCCGGTGGGGAGACCCAGTACTTC.

The chain is built from TRBV27 and TRBJ1-6, with 7 bases aligning to TRBD1. The CDR3 spans 16 residues. CDR1 is MNHEY and CDR2 is SMNVEV in the germline V gene (reference sequence). Trimming cost V 5 bases and J 8 bases; bases outside gene matches: 12. The CDR3: CASSRWLTGTDSPLHF. CDR3 DNA sequence: TGTGCCAGCAGTCGGTGGCTGACAGGGACCGATTCACCCCTCCACTTT.

This clone was seen a single time. The chain carries TRBV29-1 and TRBJ2-5, with D tentatively TRBD2 (5 bases). Germline-derived CDR1 and CDR2 are SQVTM and ANQGSEA. The CDR3 is 14 amino acids. Trimming took off 7 bases at V and 3 bases at J, with 18 bases between the two ends. CDR3 protein: CSGTLRRLKETQYF. The CDR3 DNA follows: TGCAGCGGGACCCTCAGGAGACTAAAAGAGACCCAGTACTTC. The full variable domain, its missing parts supplied by reference TRBV29-1 and TRBJ2-5, is SAVISQKPSRDICQRGTSLTIQCQVDSQVTMMFWYRQQPGQSLTLIATANQGSEATYESGFVIDKFPISRPNLTFSTLTVSNMSPEDSSIYLCSGTLRRLKETQYFGPGTRLLVL.

The rearrangement joins TRBV19 to TRBJ1-1; 8 positions agree with TRBD1. This CDR3 has 16 residues. V shed 3 bases and J 4 bases; nucleotides not matched to a gene: 10. Looked up from germline, CDR1 is LNHDA and CDR2 is SQIVND (reference sequence). The CDR3 bases are TGTGCCAGTAGTATCCGGGACAGGAGAGTAGGCACTGAAGCTTTCTTT. Translating it yields CASSIRDRRVGTEAFF. Full variable domain (outside the CDR3, taken from reference TRBV19 and TRBJ1-1): DGGITQSPKYLFRKEGQNVTLSCEQNLNHDAMYWYRQDPGQGLRLIYYSQIVNDFQKGDIAEGYSVSREKKESFPLTVTSAQKNPTAFYLCASSIRDRRVGTEAFFGQGTRLTVV.